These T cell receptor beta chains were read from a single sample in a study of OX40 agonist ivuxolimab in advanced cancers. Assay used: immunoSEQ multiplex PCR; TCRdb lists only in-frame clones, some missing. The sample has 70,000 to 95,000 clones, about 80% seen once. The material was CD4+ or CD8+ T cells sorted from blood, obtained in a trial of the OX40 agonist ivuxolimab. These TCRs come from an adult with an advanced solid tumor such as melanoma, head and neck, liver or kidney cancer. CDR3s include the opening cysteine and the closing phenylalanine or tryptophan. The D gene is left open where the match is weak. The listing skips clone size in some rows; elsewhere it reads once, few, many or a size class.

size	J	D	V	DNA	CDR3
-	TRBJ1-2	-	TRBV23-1	TGCGCCAGCAGTCAAATCTCCGGCCTGGACACCGGCTACACCTTC	CASSQISGLDTGYTF
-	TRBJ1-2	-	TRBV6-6	TGTGCCAGCGGTGGGGAGGGCGATGGCTACACCTTC	CASGGEGDGYTF
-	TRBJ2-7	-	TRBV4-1	TGCGCCAGCTCGCCAAGAGCTCAGGTCGGGGGCGGATCAACCTACGAGCAGTACTTC	CASSPRAQVGGGSTYEQYF
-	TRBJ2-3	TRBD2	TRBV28	TGTGCCAGCAGTTTGGTCCTCGCTAGCGGCTTCACAGATACGCAGTATTTT	CASSLVLASGFTDTQYF
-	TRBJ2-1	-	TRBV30	TGTGCCTGGAGAGGATTTAGGGGGGAAACCTACAATGAGCAGTTCTTC	CAWRGFRGETYNEQFF
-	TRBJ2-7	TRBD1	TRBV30	TGTGCCTGGAGTGTCGGGACAGGGGACGAGCAGTACTTC	CAWSVGTGDEQYF
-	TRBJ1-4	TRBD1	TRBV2	TGTGCCACCTTTGACAGGGGGGGTAATGAAAAACTGTTTTTT	CATFDRGGNEKLFF
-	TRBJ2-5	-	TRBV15	TGTGCCACCAGCATAGATAAGACTTTTAGGACCCAGTACTTC	CATSIDKTFRTQYF
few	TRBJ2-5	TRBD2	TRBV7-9	TGTGCCAGCAGCAATGGACTAGTGGATGTGAAAGAGACCCAGTACTTC	CASSNGLVDVKETQYF
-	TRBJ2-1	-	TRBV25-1	TGTGCCAGCAGTGTGGTCCCTTACAATGAGCAGTTCTTC	CASSVVPYNEQFF
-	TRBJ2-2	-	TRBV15	TGTGCCACCAGCAGAGATCCCCACAGCACGAACACCGGGGAGCTGTTTTTT	CATSRDPHSTNTGELFF
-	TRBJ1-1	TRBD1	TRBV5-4	TGTGCCAGCAGCTTGAGGACAGGGGGTGAAGCTTTCTTT	CASSLRTGGEAFF
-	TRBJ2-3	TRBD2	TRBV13	TGTGCCAGCCTGCGGTCGGGAGGGATCACAGATACGCAGTATTTT	CASLRSGGITDTQYF
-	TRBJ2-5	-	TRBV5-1	TGCGCCAGCAGCTTCGGACTACGAGAGACCCAGTACTTC	CASSFGLRETQYF
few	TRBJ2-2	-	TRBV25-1	TGTGCCAGCAGTAGGTCAGACCTCCATGCCGGGGAGCTGTTTTTT	CASSRSDLHAGELFF
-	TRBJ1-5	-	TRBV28	TGTGCCAGCACCTATTTATACGGGACGGCTAGCAATCAGCCCCAGCATTTT	CASTYLYGTASNQPQHF
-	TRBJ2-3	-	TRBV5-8	TGTGCCAGCAGCTCTAGGATCGTTAGCACAGATACGCAGTATTTT	CASSSRIVSTDTQYF
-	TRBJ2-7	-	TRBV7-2	TGTGCCAGCAGCGACCCCCAGGGATTGTACATCTACGAGCAGTACTTC	CASSDPQGLYIYEQYF
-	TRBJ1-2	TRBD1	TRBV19	TGTGCCAGTAGTTCCACCTCAGGGGGTCTGACCTATGGCTACACCTTC	CASSSTSGGLTYGYTF
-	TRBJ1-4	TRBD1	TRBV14	TGTGCCAGCAGCCGCAGGGGGTATAATGAAAAACTGTTTTTT	CASSRRGYNEKLFF
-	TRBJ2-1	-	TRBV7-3	TGTGCCAGCAGCCTCCGGGATCGGGACAATGAGCAGTTCTTC	CASSLRDRDNEQFF
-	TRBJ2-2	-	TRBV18	TGTGCCAGCTCACCGTATATTCGAACAGGACCGATGGCGAACACCGGGGAGCTGTTTTTT	CASSPYIRTGPMANTGELFF
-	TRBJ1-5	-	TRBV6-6	TGTGCCAGCAGTTACCCCGGACAGCAAAATCAGCCCCAGCATTTT	CASSYPGQQNQPQHF
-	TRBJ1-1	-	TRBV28	TGTGCCAGCAGTTTAATGGGGGACACTGAAGCTTTCTTT	CASSLMGDTEAFF
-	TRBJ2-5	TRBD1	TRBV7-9	TGTGCCAGCAGCTTAGGTCAGGGGGCCGGAAAAGAGACCCAGTACTTC	CASSLGQGAGKETQYF
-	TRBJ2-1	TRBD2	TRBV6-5	TGTGCCAGCACCCAAGCGGGGGCCTCTTTCGATGAGCAGTTCTTC	CASTQAGASFDEQFF
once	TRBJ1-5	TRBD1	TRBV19	TGTGCCAGTAGTATAACAGGGGACAATCAGCCCCAGCATTTT	CASSITGDNQPQHF
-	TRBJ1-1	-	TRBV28	TGTGCCAGCAGCACGGGGCGGGGAGAAGCTTTCTTT	CASSTGRGEAFF
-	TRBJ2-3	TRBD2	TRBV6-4	TGTGCCAGCAGTCTAGCTCCGGGACTAGCGGGCTGGGATACGCAGTATTTT	CASSLAPGLAGWDTQYF
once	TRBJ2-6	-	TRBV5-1	TGCGCCAGCACCTCCCTGAGTGACATCAGTTCTGGGGCCAACGTCCTGACTTTC	CASTSLSDISSGANVLTF
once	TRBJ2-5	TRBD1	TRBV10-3	TGTGCCATCAGTGAGTCGATGATGGGACAGGGGGTCCAAGAGACCCAGTACTTC	CAISESMMGQGVQETQYF
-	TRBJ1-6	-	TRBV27	TGTGCCAGCAGTTTAGTCTTCCAGACAGGCGGCAATTCACCCCTCCACTTT	CASSLVFQTGGNSPLHF
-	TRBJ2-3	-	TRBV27	TGTGCCAGCAGTCCGATTGACGCTAGCACAGATACGCAGTATTTT	CASSPIDASTDTQYF
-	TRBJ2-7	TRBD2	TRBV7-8	TGTGCCAGCAGCTTAAGCGGGAGGGGGACCTACGAGCAGTACTTC	CASSLSGRGTYEQYF
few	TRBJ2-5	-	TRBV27	TGTGCCAGCAGTTTACCAGACCCAGAGCAACACTTC	CASSLPDPEQHF
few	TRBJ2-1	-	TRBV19	TGTGCCAGCCTCTCTAGGAATGAGCAGTTCTTC	CASLSRNEQFF
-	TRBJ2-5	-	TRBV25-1	TGTGCCAGCAGTCAGGATGGTGGGCAGACCCAGTACTTC	CASSQDGGQTQYF